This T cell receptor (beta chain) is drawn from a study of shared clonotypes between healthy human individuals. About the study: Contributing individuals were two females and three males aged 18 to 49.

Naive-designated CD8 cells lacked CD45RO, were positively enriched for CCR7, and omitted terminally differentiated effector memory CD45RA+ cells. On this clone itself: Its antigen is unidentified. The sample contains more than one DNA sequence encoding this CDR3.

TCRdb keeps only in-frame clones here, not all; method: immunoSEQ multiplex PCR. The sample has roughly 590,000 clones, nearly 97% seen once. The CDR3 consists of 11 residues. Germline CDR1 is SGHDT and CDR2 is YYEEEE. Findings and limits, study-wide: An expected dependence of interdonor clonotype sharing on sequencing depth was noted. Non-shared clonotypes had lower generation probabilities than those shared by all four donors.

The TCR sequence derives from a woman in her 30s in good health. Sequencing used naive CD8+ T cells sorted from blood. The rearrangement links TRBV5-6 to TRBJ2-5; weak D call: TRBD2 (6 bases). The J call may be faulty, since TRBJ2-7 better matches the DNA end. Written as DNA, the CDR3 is TGTGCCAGCAGCTTAGCGGGCGAGCAGTACTTC. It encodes CASSLAGEQYF.